These T cell receptor beta chains were read from a single sample in a study of CD8+ T cells in alopecia areata. Sequencing was performed with immunoSEQ multiplex PCR; in TCRdb, only in-frame clones are kept and a portion is missing. The profile shows around 300,000 clones, 60% of them singletons. This specimen was CD4+ T cells sorted from blood, taken around week 54, from a patient treated with tofacitinib. The receptors here all came from a human donor with alopecia areata. Both conserved end residues are part of each CDR3. Fields, in order: D gene, CDR3 length, J gene, clone size, V gene, CDR3 DNA, CDR3 protein. The D gene is left open where the match is weak. Size tells how often a clone was seen (once, few, many) or the class of an expanded clone, and some rows leave it out.

TRBD2 15 TRBJ2-7 - TRBV18 TGTGCCAGCTCATCCGGACTAGCGGGTAACTACGAGCAGTACTTC CASSSGLAGNYEQYF
- 15 TRBJ1-2 once TRBV4-3 TGCGCCAGCAGCCAAGATATTGACGGCCTCCGGGGCTACACCTTC CASSQDIDGLRGYTF
- 14 TRBJ1-2 - TRBV4-3 TGCGCCAGCAGCCAAGATGCGGCAGGGAGAGGCTACACCTTC CASSQDAAGRGYTF
- 13 TRBJ1-6 - TRBV19 TGTGCCAGTAGTGGACACTATAATTCACCCCTCCACTTT CASSGHYNSPLHF
TRBD1 16 TRBJ2-5 - TRBV6-5 TGTGCCAGCAGTTCCTCAGGGACAGGGGTTGGGAAGACCCAGTACTTC CASSSSGTGVGKTQYF
- 12 TRBJ1-1 - TRBV29-1 TGCAGCGTTGGAGTGAAGAACACTGAAGCTTTCTTT CSVGVKNTEAFF
- 12 TRBJ1-1 - TRBV30 TGTGCCTCGGCAGGGTCGAACACTGAAGCTTTCTTT CASAGSNTEAFF
- 15 TRBJ1-6 few TRBV10-3 TGTGCCATCAGTGAGAAGAGTGGTACCAATTCACCCCTCCACTTT CAISEKSGTNSPLHF
- 14 TRBJ2-2 - TRBV9 TGTGCCAGCAGCGTAAGTGGGAACACCGGGGAGCTGTTTTTT CASSVSGNTGELFF
- 12 TRBJ1-2 - TRBV10-2 TGCGCCAGCAGGGCGACAGGCTATGGCTACACCTTC CASRATGYGYTF
- 15 TRBJ2-1 - TRBV13 TGTGCCAGCACCTCCCGCAGGACCACCTACAATGAGCAGTTCTTC CASTSRRTTYNEQFF
- 16 TRBJ1-6 - TRBV30 TGTGCCTGGAGTCTGTCAGGAGGGGTAGGTCTGGTTACCCTCCACTTT CAWSLSGGVGLVTLHF
TRBD1 17 TRBJ2-6 - TRBV7-9 TGTGCCAGCAGCTTAAGACAGGGCAACTCTGGGGCCAACGTCCTGACTTTC CASSLRQGNSGANVLTF
- 13 TRBJ2-3 - TRBV6-6 TGTGCCAGCAACGGGATCTACACAGATACGCAGTATTTT CASNGIYTDTQYF
- 15 TRBJ1-1 - TRBV5-6 TGTGCCAGCAGCTTATTCCTTATGACGAACACTGAAGCTTTCTTT CASSLFLMTNTEAFF
- 11 TRBJ2-3 - TRBV20-1 TGCAGTGCTAGGCTGGCAGATACGCAGTATTTT CSARLADTQYF
- 14 TRBJ1-5 - TRBV6-5 TGTGCCAGCAGTAACGCAGGATACAATCAGCCCCAGCATTTT CASSNAGYNQPQHF
- 15 TRBJ1-5 - TRBV7-2 TGTGCCAGCAGCTTAGCGTCCTATAGCAATCAGCCCCAGCATTTT CASSLASYSNQPQHF
- 13 TRBJ2-7 - TRBV5-4 TGTGCCAGCAGCTTCGGCGTTTCGGGGGAGCAGTACTTC CASSFGVSGEQYF
- 14 TRBJ1-2 few TRBV5-6 TGTGCCAGCTCAAGGGTTATCACATTCTATGGCTACACCTTC CASSRVITFYGYTF
TRBD2 16 TRBJ2-5 - TRBV9 TGTGCCAGCAGCCGAACTAGCGGGGGATCCCAAGAGACCCAGTACTTC CASSRTSGGSQETQYF
- 13 TRBJ2-5 once TRBV29-1 TGCAGCATCCCGTCTGGGTTTCAAGAGACCCAGTACTTC CSIPSGFQETQYF
- 14 TRBJ1-1 few TRBV5-1 TGCGCCAGCTTTACCGGGACCACAAACACTGAAGCTTTCTTT CASFTGTTNTEAFF
- 13 TRBJ1-1 - TRBV14 TGTGCCAGCAGCCAAGAAAGGATCCCTGAAGCTTTCTTT CASSQERIPEAFF
- 13 TRBJ1-5 - TRBV30 TGTGCCTGGAGTGGACAGGGCAATCAGCCCCAGCATTTT CAWSGQGNQPQHF
TRBD2 14 TRBJ2-1 - TRBV6-4 TGTGCCAGGTTAGCGGGGGAGCGCTACAATGAGCAGTTCTTC CARLAGERYNEQFF
- 15 TRBJ1-5 - TRBV7-9 TGTGCCAGCAGCTTTGAAGGGTTTGGCAATCAGCCCCAGCATTTT CASSFEGFGNQPQHF
- 15 TRBJ2-6 - TRBV4-1 TGCGCCAGCAGCCCCCTTGGCTCTGGGGCCAACGTCCTGACTTTC CASSPLGSGANVLTF
- 11 TRBJ1-1 few TRBV20-1 TGCAGTGCTAGTTCCGGGGCGAGAGCTTTCTTT CSASSGARAFF
- 13 TRBJ1-2 - TRBV30 TGTGCCTGGCGTCAGAGGGGGGACTATGGCTACACCTTC CAWRQRGDYGYTF
- 13 TRBJ2-3 - TRBV6-5 TGTGCCAGCCGAGATCTTAGCACAGATACGCAGTATTTT CASRDLSTDTQYF
TRBD2 14 TRBJ2-3 - TRBV30 TGTGCCTGGAGGGGACTAGCGAGGACAGATACGCAGTATTTT CAWRGLARTDTQYF
TRBD2 14 TRBJ2-5 few TRBV4-3 TGCGCCAGCAGCCCCTTGACTAGCGGCGAGACCCAGTACTTC CASSPLTSGETQYF
TRBD1 14 TRBJ1-6 once TRBV7-6 TGTGCCAGCAGCTTACCCGGGACAGATTCACCCCTCCACTTT CASSLPGTDSPLHF
- 13 TRBJ1-2 few TRBV30 TGTGCCTGGATGGCAGGGGCGTTCCGGGGCTACACCTTC CAWMAGAFRGYTF